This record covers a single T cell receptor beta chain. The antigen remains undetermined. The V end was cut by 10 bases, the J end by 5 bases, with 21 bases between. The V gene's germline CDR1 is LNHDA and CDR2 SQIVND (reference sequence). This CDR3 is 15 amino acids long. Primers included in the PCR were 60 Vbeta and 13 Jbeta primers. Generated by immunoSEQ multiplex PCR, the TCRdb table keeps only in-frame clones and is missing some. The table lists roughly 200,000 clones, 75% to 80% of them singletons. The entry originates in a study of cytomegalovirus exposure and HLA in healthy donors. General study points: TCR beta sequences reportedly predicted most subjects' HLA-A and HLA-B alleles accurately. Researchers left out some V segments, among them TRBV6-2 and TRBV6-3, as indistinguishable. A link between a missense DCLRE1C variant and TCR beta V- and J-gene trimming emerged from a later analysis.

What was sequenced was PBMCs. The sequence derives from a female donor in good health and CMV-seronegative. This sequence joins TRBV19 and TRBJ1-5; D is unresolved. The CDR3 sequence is CATSQMGFGHQPQHF. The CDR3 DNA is TGTGCCACTTCCCAGATGGGCTTCGGCCATCAGCCCCAGCATTTT. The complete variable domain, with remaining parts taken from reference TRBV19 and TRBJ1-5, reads DGGITQSPKYLFRKEGQNVTLSCEQNLNHDAMYWYRQDPGQGLRLIYYSQIVNDFQKGDIAEGYSVSREKKESFPLTVTSAQKNPTAFYLCATSQMGFGHQPQHFGDGTRLSIL.